The rows below give T cell receptor beta chains drawn from one sample of a study of T-cell reconstitution after alpha-beta-depleted transplantation in children. MiXCR, run by TCRdb on the PCR reads, gives a single entry per CDR3 protein. The sample has 490,000 or so distinct CDR3 sequences, around 12% seen once. Specimen: PBMCs from the stem cell graft donor, collected from the stem cell graft. The receptors shown here come from a human donor who donated a stem cell graft to a child with combined immunodeficiency. CDR3s include the opening cysteine and the closing phenylalanine or tryptophan. Fields, in order: J gene, D gene, clone size, V gene, CDR3 DNA, CDR3 protein. D genes are given only for firm matches. Rows give clone size only sometimes, using once, few, many, or a class for an expanded clone.

TRBJ2-3 | - | many | TRBV6-2/TRBV6-3 | TGTGCCAGCAGTTTGGAACCGGAATCGGGCACAGATACGCAGTATTTT | CASSLEPESGTDTQYF
TRBJ2-7 | TRBD2 | few | TRBV7-2 | TGTGCCAGCAGCGACTGGAGGGCGGGGGACTACGAGCAGTACTTC | CASSDWRAGDYEQYF
TRBJ1-1 | - | few | TRBV12-3/TRBV12-4 | TGTGCCAGCAGGGACGGACAGCCCATGGGCACTGAAGCTTTCTTT | CASRDGQPMGTEAFF
TRBJ2-5 | - | many | TRBV5-6 | TGTGCCAGCAGCACTATCGGGACTTGGGAGACCCAGTACTTC | CASSTIGTWETQYF
TRBJ2-5 | - | - | TRBV11-2 | TGTGCCAGCAGCATCCAGGGGTTTTGGGCGGAAGAGACCCAGTACTTC | CASSIQGFWAEETQYF
TRBJ2-5 | TRBD1 | many | TRBV29-1 | TGCAGCGTCCACAACAGGGGGTACCAAGAGACCCAGTACTTC | CSVHNRGYQETQYF
TRBJ1-2 | - | many | TRBV6-1 | TGTGCCAGCAGTGAAGTTAGGAGGGCAAGTAACTATGGCTACACCTTC | CASSEVRRASNYGYTF
TRBJ2-7 | - | - | TRBV2 | TGTGCCAGCAGACCCACAGGGACCAACGAGCAGTACTTC | CASRPTGTNEQYF
TRBJ1-5 | TRBD1 | - | TRBV19 | TGTGCCAGTAGGGAGGGGGCGAGAGGCAATCAGCCCCAGCATTTT | CASREGARGNQPQHF
TRBJ1-1 | TRBD1 | - | TRBV10-3 | TGTGCCATCAACCGACAGGGGGAGACTGAAGCTTTCTTT | CAINRQGETEAFF
TRBJ2-5 | - | - | TRBV5-5 | TGTGCCAGCAGCGGAGGTGGTATTCGAGAGACCCAGTACTTC | CASSGGGIRETQYF
TRBJ2-2 | TRBD2 | - | TRBV24-1 | TGTGCCACCAGTGTTCGGACTAGCGGGAGTTTCGGGGAGCTGTTTTTT | CATSVRTSGSFGELFF
TRBJ2-3 | - | many | TRBV9 | TGTGCCAGCAGCGTAGCTCCGGGGAGCGGAAGGGCGACAGATACGCAGTATTTT | CASSVAPGSGRATDTQYF
TRBJ1-3 | TRBD1 | few | TRBV7-9 | TGTGCCAGCAGCCTGGGACAGCCACACTCTGGAAACACCATATATTTT | CASSLGQPHSGNTIYF
TRBJ2-7 | TRBD2 | - | TRBV5-1 | TGCGCCAGCAGCTTGGTAGTAGCGGGAGCCCCCGAGCAGTACTTC | CASSLVVAGAPEQYF
TRBJ1-3 | - | few | TRBV7-2 | TGTGCCAGCAGCCCTCGCTCTGGAAACACCATATATTTT | CASSPRSGNTIYF
TRBJ1-1 | - | - | TRBV5-1 | TGCGCCAGCAGCTTGGTCGTCGGAGGGGACACTGAAGCTTTCTTT | CASSLVVGGDTEAFF
TRBJ2-1 | - | - | TRBV7-2 | TGTGCCAGCAGCCGCGAGGAAGGTCCCGTCTACAATGAGCAGTTCTTC | CASSREEGPVYNEQFF
TRBJ2-1 | TRBD1 | few | TRBV11-1 | TGTGCCAGCAGCTTATTCGGACAGGGGGCGCAGAATGAGCAGTTCTTC | CASSLFGQGAQNEQFF
TRBJ2-4 | - | few | TRBV12-3/TRBV12-4 | TGTGCCAGCAGTTTAGTGGGGGGTTGGGACATTCAGTACTTC | CASSLVGGWDIQYF
TRBJ2-3 | TRBD2 | - | TRBV6-1 | TGTGCCAGCATCCTAGGACTAGCGGGAGGGTGGGATACGCAGTATTTT | CASILGLAGGWDTQYF
TRBJ2-7 | - | many | TRBV7-2 | TGTGCCAGCAGCTTGAGGCGGGGTACCTACGAGCAGTACTTC | CASSLRRGTYEQYF
TRBJ2-2 | TRBD2 | - | TRBV28 | TGTGCCAGCACCACCGCCGGGACTAGCGTCGGGGAGCTGTTTTTT | CASTTAGTSVGELFF
TRBJ2-5 | - | few | TRBV7-2 | TGTGCCAGCAGCCCAACTAGAGCTGAGACCCAGTACTTC | CASSPTRAETQYF
TRBJ2-5 | - | many | TRBV20-1 | TGCAGTGCTAGTATTTCCCAAGAGACCCAGTACTTC | CSASISQETQYF
TRBJ1-6 | - | few | TRBV4-3 | TGCGCCAGCAGCCAAGAGGGCACCCGCGATTCACCCCTCCACTTT | CASSQEGTRDSPLHF
TRBJ2-2 | - | few | TRBV7-3 | TGTGCCAGCAGCTTAATCCAGAGCGGGGAGCTGTTTTTT | CASSLIQSGELFF
TRBJ2-7 | TRBD1 | many | TRBV6-5 | TGTGCCAGCAGTTCCCGGGACAGGGGTAGGGCCTACGAGCAGTACTTC | CASSSRDRGRAYEQYF
TRBJ2-5 | - | few | TRBV3-1 | TGTGCCAGCAGCCAAGATAACCCGGGGCTAGGAGAGACCCAGTACTTC | CASSQDNPGLGETQYF
TRBJ2-3 | TRBD2 | - | TRBV2 | TGTGCCAGCAAGCAACTGGGACTAGCGGGAGGGCCCTCGGGGGATACGCAGTATTTT | CASKQLGLAGGPSGDTQYF
TRBJ2-1 | - | few | TRBV11-2 | TGTGCCAGCAGCTTAGTTCTCCAGGTCGAGAGCTCCTACAATGAGCAGTTCTTC | CASSLVLQVESSYNEQFF
TRBJ2-3 | TRBD2 | many | TRBV6-4 | TGTGCCAGCAGTCAGTCTAGCGGGAGCTCAGCAGATACGCAGTATTTT | CASSQSSGSSADTQYF
TRBJ1-4 | - | - | TRBV28 | TGTGCCAGCAGCTGGCGGGACGGGAGCGAAAAACTGTTTTTT | CASSWRDGSEKLFF
TRBJ2-1 | TRBD2 | few | TRBV30 | TGTGCCTGGAGCCCCGGACTAGCGGGTCGGAATGAGCAGTTCTTC | CAWSPGLAGRNEQFF
TRBJ2-7 | TRBD1 | - | TRBV6-2/TRBV6-3 | TGTGCCAGCAGGCCAGGAGGGGACAGGGGGCGTGTGCGGTACTTC | CASRPGGDRGRVRYF
TRBJ2-3 | TRBD1 | few | TRBV27 | TGTGCCAGCAGTTTATATAGGACAGGGGGGGATACGCAGTATTTT | CASSLYRTGGDTQYF
TRBJ2-1 | - | few | TRBV12-3/TRBV12-4 | TGTGCCAGCAGTTTAAACCCCCAGGACTCCTACAATGAGCAGTTCTTC | CASSLNPQDSYNEQFF
TRBJ2-3 | - | - | TRBV20-1 | TGCAGTGCTAGACCCCTATCAGATACGCAGTATTTT | CSARPLSDTQYF
TRBJ2-1 | TRBD2 | - | TRBV5-1 | TGCGCCAGCAGCTCCAGCCAGCAGACTAGCGGGACCTACAATGAGCAGTTCTTC | CASSSSQQTSGTYNEQFF
TRBJ1-1 | - | many | TRBV29-1 | TGCAGCGTTGGGGACCGGGCCACTGAAGCTTTCTTT | CSVGDRATEAFF
TRBJ1-4 | TRBD1 | - | TRBV7-3 | TGTGCCAGCGGCGGACAGGGGGGCGAAAAACTGTTTTTT | CASGGQGGEKLFF
TRBJ2-7 | TRBD1 | - | TRBV5-4 | TGTGCCAGCTCCTCGGCGCAGGGGGTAGAGCAGTACTTC | CASSSAQGVEQYF
TRBJ2-2 | - | many | TRBV6-1 | TGTGCCAGCAGACTGAAGGGGGGGAAAAGCACCGGGGAGCTGTTTTTT | CASRLKGGKSTGELFF
TRBJ2-1 | - | - | TRBV9 | TGTGGCAGCAGCGTAGGAGGTGATTATGGTTGGAATGAGCAGTTCTTC | CGSSVGGDYGWNEQFF
TRBJ2-3 | - | - | TRBV14 | TGTGCCAGCAGCCAATGGGCAGGGATCTCTGGGACAGATACGCAGTATTTT | CASSQWAGISGTDTQYF
TRBJ1-5 | - | few | TRBV7-9 | TGTGCCAGCAGCTCCGGGGGTAGCAATCAGCCCCAGCATTTT | CASSSGGSNQPQHF
TRBJ2-1 | - | few | TRBV5-5 | TGTGCCAGCAGCCAAGGGTACCGCAATGAGCAGTTCTTC | CASSQGYRNEQFF
TRBJ2-4 | - | - | TRBV30 | TGTGCCTGGAGCTCGGGACGACAAAACATTCAGTACTTC | CAWSSGRQNIQYF
TRBJ2-1 | TRBD2 | few | TRBV6-6 | TGTGCCAGCAGTTCAGATCCTAAGACTAGCGGGAACAATGAGCAGTTCTTC | CASSSDPKTSGNNEQFF
TRBJ2-7 | - | - | TRBV28 | TGTGCCAGCAGACGAATCGGGGGCGAAACCTACGGGCAGTACTTC | CASRRIGGETYGQYF
TRBJ2-1 | - | - | TRBV7-6 | TGTGCCAGCAGCTTAGCGTGGGCCCAATTCAATGAGCAGTTCTTC | CASSLAWAQFNEQFF
TRBJ1-2 | - | few | TRBV12-3/TRBV12-4 | TGTGCCAGCAGTCGGACAGTGGGCTATGGCTACACCTTC | CASSRTVGYGYTF